Listed here are 31 T cell receptor beta chains from one sample, sequenced in a study of immune cell composition in non-small cell lung cancer. Sequenced by immunoSEQ multiplex PCR; TCRdb stores in-frame clones only, minus some. The table records about 1,800 clones, 50% to 70% of them present only once. Normal lung was sampled as far from the tumour as possible, at least 3 cm. Sequenced material: non-adjacent lung tissue. The source of these receptors is a human donor with non-small cell lung cancer.

V and J are TRBV7-9 and TRBJ1-2; 7 bases align to TRBD1. Germline V gives CDR1 SEHNR, CDR2 FQNEAQ (reference sequence). The CDR3 is made up of 15 amino acids. V lost 6 bases, J lost 2 bases, and 9 bases stayed unmatched. The CDR3 sequence: CASSYPGQRNYGYTF. The CDR3 DNA is TGTGCCAGCAGTTACCCGGGACAGCGAAACTATGGCTACACCTTC.

In its sample, this clone is large (0.1 to 1%). The chain has TRBV6-5 and TRBJ1-5, with D perhaps TRBD1 (6 bases). Germline CDR1 MNHEY, CDR2 SVGAGI. This CDR3 is built from 15 residues. V lost 9 bases and J 4 bases, leaving 19 bases between the germline ends. CDR3 nucleotide sequence: TGTGCCAGTAAACGGAGCAGGGGTGGAAATCAGCCCCAGCATTTT. Its protein is CASKRSRGGNQPQHF.

This chain connects TRBV18 to TRBJ1-6, with D possibly TRBD1 on 6 matching bases. The length of the CDR3 is 14 residues. Between the trimmed V and J ends, which lost 3 bases and 5 bases, there was a span of 8 bases. From germline, CDR1 is KGHSH and CDR2 LQKENI. In DNA form, the CDR3 reads TGTGCCAGCTCACCGACAGGAAATAATTCACCCCTCCACTTT. Translating it yields CASSPTGNNSPLHF.

This clone has a handful of counts. The DNA for the CDR3 is TGTGCCAGCAGCTCGGGACTAGCGGGGGGCCCAGATACGCAGTATTTT. Residues: CASSSGLAGGPDTQYF. V usage is TRBV7-6 and J usage is TRBJ2-3; 15 positions match TRBD2. Trimming cost V 4 bases and J 4 bases; bases outside gene matches: 3. The CDR3 covers 16 residues. Germline lookup yields CDR1 SGHVS and CDR2 FNYEAQ. The full variable domain, with the rest looked up from reference TRBV7-6 and TRBJ2-3, is GAGVSQSPRYKVTKRGQDVALRCDPISGHVSLYWYRQALGQGPEFLTYFNYEAQQDKSGLPNDRFSAERPEGSISTLTIQRTEQRDSAMYRCASSSGLAGGPDTQYFGPGTRLTVL.

The chain is built from TRBV6-9 and TRBJ2-1; D is perhaps TRBD2 (7 bases). The germline gives CDR1 MNHGY, CDR2 SVAAGI. V lost 5 bases and J lost 13, with 15 bases in between. The length of the CDR3 is 12 residues. As DNA, the CDR3 is TGTGCCAGCAGTGGGGAGGGGGTAGAACAGTTCTTC. Translation: CASSGEGVEQFF.

The CDR3 DNA reads as TGTGCCAGCAGTGAAAGACAGGCCAAGAACACTGAAGCTTTCTTT. This translates into CASSERQAKNTEAFF. V is TRBV2 and J is TRBJ1-1, with a weak D call TRBD1 (6 bases). Germline assignment: CDR1 SNHLY and CDR2 FYNNEI. V was cut by 2 bases and J by 1 base, with 11 bases left in between. The CDR3 has 15 amino acids.

This clone was counted only a few times. The V call is TRBV19, the J call TRBJ1-1; the D is unclear. The CDR3 consists of 13 residues. V lost 5 bases and J lost 1, with 8 bases in between. In germline, CDR1 is LNHDA, CDR2 SQIVND (reference sequence). Here the CDR3 reads CASSYRGNTEAFF. CDR3 in DNA: TGTGCCAGTAGTTATCGGGGGAACACTGAAGCTTTCTTT.

The V and J genes are TRBV7-3 and TRBJ2-2; 8 nucleotides align to TRBD2. Germline V CDR1 and CDR2: SGHTA, FQGTGA. This CDR3 spans 15 amino acids. Trimming cost V 2 bases and J 2 bases; bases outside gene matches: 1. The CDR3 region is CASSLAGGNTGELFF. CDR3 coding DNA: TGTGCCAGCAGCTTAGCGGGGGGCAACACCGGGGAGCTGTTTTTT.

The chain has TRBV6-1 and TRBJ1-5; a possible D gene is TRBD1 (6 bases). The germline V and J ends were trimmed by 9 bases and 4 bases, with 19 bases remaining between them. The CDR3 sequence is 15 residues long. Looked up from germline, CDR1 is MNHNS and CDR2 is SASEGT. The CDR3 spells CASKRSRGGNQPQHF. In nucleotides, the CDR3 is TGTGCCAGTAAACGGAGCAGGGGTGGAAATCAGCCCCAGCATTTT.

J is TRBJ2-3 and V is TRBV4-3, with D hard to call. Germline V CDR1 and CDR2: LGHNA, YSLEER. Trimming left V 4 bases short and J 5 bases short, with 13 bases between. The CDR3 is 14 residues long. CDR3 DNA sequence: TGCGCCAGCAGCCCGGTGATAGTTGGAGATACGCAGTATTTT. Protein: CASSPVIVGDTQYF.

V and J are TRBV28 and TRBJ1-1, with a weak D call TRBD1 (6 bases). Trimming shortened V by 5 bases and J by 2 bases, and 9 bases separated the two germline ends. The CDR3 runs to 13 residues. The germline V gene has CDR1 MDHEN and CDR2 SYDVKM. The CDR3 DNA sequence: TGTGCCAGCAGTATACAGGGAAACACTGAAGCTTTCTTT. This codes for CASSIQGNTEAFF.

The chain has TRBV7-9 and TRBJ1-1, with 10 nucleotides matching TRBD1. Per germline, CDR1 SEHNR and CDR2 FQNEAQ (reference sequence). The CDR3 length is 15 residues. The V segment lost 4 bases and the J segment 3 bases; nucleotides outside the gene matches: 5. In DNA form, the CDR3 reads TGTGCCAGCAGCTCACGACAGGGGGCGCACACTGAAGCTTTCTTT. Its translation is CASSSRQGAHTEAFF.

The chain employs TRBV5-6 and TRBJ1-6; 7 nucleotides align to TRBD1. Germline values: CDR1 SGHDT, CDR2 YYEEEE. The CDR3 length is 16 residues. The J segment lost 10 bases and the V segment lost 3 bases, leaving 13 bases of the junction unmatched. The CDR3 sequence: CASSSAGGTGQSPLHF. The CDR3 DNA reads as TGTGCCAGCAGCTCAGCAGGGGGGACTGGGCAATCACCCCTCCACTTT.

The count of this clone is one. The chain couples TRBV7-3 to TRBJ2-3, with TRBD2 as a possible D gene (5 bases). CDR1 and CDR2 (germline): SGHTA, FQGTGA. Trimming cost V 5 bases and J 1 base, with 16 bases left between them. This CDR3 contains 16 residues. The DNA for the CDR3 is TGTGCCAGCAGCGGGCGGGTCAGCTCGGGCACAGATACGCAGTATTTT. This gives the protein CASSGRVSSGTDTQYF. Looking up the rest from reference TRBV7-3 and TRBJ2-3 gives the full variable domain: GAGVSQTPSNKVTEKGKYVELRCDPISGHTALYWYRQSLGQGPEFLIYFQGTGAADDSGLPNDRFFAVRPEGSVSTLKIQRTERGDSAVYLCASSGRVSSGTDTQYFGPGTRLTVL.

The rearrangement links TRBV6-5 to TRBJ2-7; possible D gene TRBD2, 7 bases. There are 13 residues in the CDR3. Per germline, CDR1 MNHEY and CDR2 SVGAGI. The germline V and J ends were trimmed by 6 bases and 6 bases, with 15 bases remaining between them. The CDR3, as DNA: TGTGCCAGCAGCTACATGCGGGGGCTCGAGCAGTACTTC. Residues: CASSYMRGLEQYF.

This clone is medium-sized in the sample. The chain combines TRBV29-1 with TRBJ1-1, with D hard to call. This CDR3 spans 13 amino acids. V dropped 3 bases and J dropped 1 base, with 9 bases sitting between them. Germline CDR1 is SQVTM and CDR2 is ANQGSEA. The CDR3: CSVDTRRNTEAFF. The CDR3 DNA reads TGCAGCGTTGACACTAGGAGGAACACTGAAGCTTTCTTT.

The V gene is TRBV6-5, the J gene TRBJ2-1; D may be TRBD2 (5 bases). Per the germline V gene, CDR1 is MNHEY and CDR2 is SVGAGI. V dropped 4 bases and J dropped 4 bases, with 17 bases sitting between them. The CDR3 covers 16 residues. The CDR3 protein is CASSSLHVGGYNEQFF. The DNA for the CDR3 is TGTGCCAGCAGTTCCCTCCACGTTGGCGGGTACAATGAGCAGTTCTTC.

The chain employs TRBV7-4 and TRBJ2-7; possible D gene TRBD1, 6 bases. There are 15 residues in the CDR3. CDR1 and CDR2 (germline): SGHVT, SQSDAQ. V shed 3 bases and J shed 2 bases, with 14 bases lying between them. The DNA for the CDR3 is TGTGCCAGCAGCTTTAACAGGGACGAACCCTACGAGCAGTACTTC. It is translated as CASSFNRDEPYEQYF.

The chain combines TRBV11-2 with TRBJ2-4; D perhaps matches TRBD2 (6 bases). With 5 bases removed from V and 1 base from J, the gap between germline ends came to 12 bases. The CDR3 sequence is 15 residues long. From germline, CDR1 is SGHAT and CDR2 FQNNGV. DNA of the CDR3: TGTGCCAGCAGCCCCGGGGACTTGGCCAAAAACATTCAGTACTTC. This sequence encodes CASSPGDLAKNIQYF. The full variable domain, its missing parts supplied by reference TRBV11-2 and TRBJ2-4, is EAGVAQSPRYKIIEKRQSVAFWCNPISGHATLYWYQQILGQGPKLLIQFQNNGVVDDSQLPKDRFSAERLKGVDSTLKIQPAKLEDSAVYLCASSPGDLAKNIQYFGAGTRLSVL.

The CDR3 bases are TGTGCCAGCAGCTTCGGACAGGGCTTCGAAGAGACCCAGTACTTC. Amino acid sequence: CASSFGQGFEETQYF. The chain has TRBV7-2 and TRBJ2-5; TRBD1 matches 8 bases. Germline V gives CDR1 SGHTA, CDR2 FQGNSA. This CDR3 spans 15 amino acids. V was clipped by 3 bases and J by 3 bases; unmatched bases: 6.

This clone was seen a handful of times. The chain joins TRBV18 to TRBJ2-7; the D is unclear. CDR3 length: 12 amino acids. From germline, CDR1 is KGHSH and CDR2 LQKENI. Trimming took off 4 bases at V and 2 bases at J, with 6 bases between the two ends. CDR3 sequence (DNA): TGTGCCAGCTCACTACTCCCCTACGAGCAGTACTTC. This translates into CASSLLPYEQYF.

V is TRBV6-5 and J is TRBJ1-2, with D possibly matching TRBD1 (5 bases). CDR1 MNHEY and CDR2 SVGAGI come from the germline V gene. V was pared by 5 bases and J by 2 bases, with 12 bases between. The CDR3 sequence is 14 residues long. The CDR3 nucleotides read TGTGCCAGCAGTCAGGCAGGGTCGAACTATGGCTACACCTTC. Translated: CASSQAGSNYGYTF.

J is TRBJ2-1 and V is TRBV11-1, with 9 bases matching TRBD2. The V gene end was trimmed by 1 base and the J gene end by 5 bases; junction bases not matched to a gene: 9. Germline V gene data show CDR1 as SGHAT and CDR2 as FQDESV (reference sequence). The CDR3 totals 17 residues. The CDR3 sequence: CASSLEHSGSIHNEQFF. The DNA for the CDR3 is TGTGCCAGCAGCTTAGAACATAGCGGGAGTATCCACAATGAGCAGTTCTTC.

This rearrangement joins TRBV19 to TRBJ1-3; maybe TRBD1 (5 bases). This CDR3 has 15 residues. Trimming cost V 8 bases and J 0 bases, with 14 bases left between them. Germline lookup yields CDR1 LNHDA and CDR2 SQIVND (reference sequence). DNA for the CDR3: TGTGCCAGTTCTGACAGCGCCGTCTCTGGAAACACCATATATTTT. Translated, it gives CASSDSAVSGNTIYF.

This chain uses TRBV4-3 with TRBJ2-7; no clear D gene. Germline CDR1 reads LGHNA; CDR2 reads YSLEER. Trimming took off 3 bases at V and 1 base at J, with 7 bases between the two ends. This CDR3 is built from 13 residues. This CDR3 is CASSHGRSYEQYF. CDR3 nucleotide sequence: TGCGCCAGCAGCCATGGCAGGTCCTACGAGCAGTACTTC.

J is TRBJ2-1 and V is TRBV7-2, with TRBD2 as a possible D gene (7 bases). Trimming removed 2 bases at V and 7 bases at J, with 18 bases between. The CDR3 length is 16 residues. CDR1 SGHTA and CDR2 FQGNSA come from the germline V gene. The chain's CDR3 is CASSLNPGGLGNEQFF. The CDR3 DNA reads TGTGCCAGCAGCTTAAACCCGGGGGGCCTAGGAAATGAGCAGTTCTTC.

The chain uses TRBV27 and TRBJ1-1; possible D gene TRBD1, 6 bases. Germline CDR1 reads MNHEY; CDR2 reads SMNVEV (reference sequence). This CDR3 has 14 amino acids. Trimming left V 3 bases short and J 6 bases short, with 14 bases between. CDR3 in amino acids: CASSLQPDRSEAFF. The CDR3 DNA is TGTGCCAGCAGTTTGCAACCCGACAGGTCTGAAGCTTTCTTT.

This clone is a singleton in its sample. The genes are TRBV29-1 and TRBJ2-3; maybe TRBD2 (6 bases). The V gene lost 8 bases and the J gene lost 3 bases, with 15 bases spanning the gap. Germline-derived CDR1 and CDR2 are SQVTM and ANQGSEA. This CDR3 comprises 13 residues. CDR3 DNA sequence: TGCAGCTCCCGGGTCGGGGGTACAGATACGCAGTATTTT. Protein: CSSRVGGTDTQYF.

The CDR3 DNA reads as TGTGCCAGCAGCGTCTGGACCGGGACTAGCGCGCCCTACGAGCAGTACTTC. It encodes CASSVWTGTSAPYEQYF. The V and J genes are TRBV5-5 and TRBJ2-7; 10 nucleotides match TRBD2. The CDR3 runs to 17 residues. Germline CDR1 SGHKS, CDR2 YYEKEE (reference sequence). V lost 4 bases and J lost 2; bases outside the gene matches: 12.

The chain combines TRBV7-8 with TRBJ2-1; D is perhaps TRBD2 (7 bases). The CDR3 runs 15 residues. V lost 3 bases and J lost 8, with 17 bases in between. CDR1 is SGHVS, CDR2 FQNEAQ, per germline. The CDR3 loop reads CASSFRGRESDEQFF. The CDR3 DNA reads TGTGCCAGCAGCTTTCGGGGGCGGGAGTCCGATGAGCAGTTCTTC.

This clone showed up just a few times. This chain joins TRBV5-4 and TRBJ2-1; perhaps TRBD1 as D (6 bases). Trimming took off 3 bases at V and 8 bases at J, with 18 bases between the two ends. CDR3 length equals 15 residues. CDR1 is SGHNT, CDR2 YYREEE, per germline (reference sequence). This chain's CDR3 is CASSSDRPTGHEQFF. The CDR3 nucleotides are TGTGCCAGCAGCTCGGACAGACCAACCGGCCATGAGCAGTTCTTC.